These 10 T cell receptor beta chains were sequenced from one sample in a study of shared clonotypes between healthy human individuals. Libraries were prepared by immunoSEQ multiplex PCR; TCRdb keeps only in-frame clonotypes and omits some of them. The data show some 2 million clones, just under 95% seen once. Naive CD8 cells lacked CD45RO and underwent positive selection for CCR7, leaving out terminally differentiated effector memory CD45RA+ cells. The sequenced sample consisted of naive CD8+ T cells sorted from blood. These receptor sequences come from a man between 18 and 29 years old in good health.

The V and J genes are TRBV28 and TRBJ2-7, with TRBD1 identical over 8 bases. The CDR3 has 18 amino acids. With V trimmed by 2 bases and J by 0 bases, 12 bases remained unmatched. Germline CDR1 MDHEN, CDR2 SYDVKM. The CDR3 region has the DNA TGTGCCAGCAGTTTACGATTCAGGGGGCGGGTCGACTCCTACGAGCAGTACTTC. Translated: CASSLRFRGRVDSYEQYF.

In this sample, this clone turned up a few times. The CDR3 is CAWSVGDHQPQHF. The CDR3 bases are TGTGCCTGGAGTGTCGGGGATCATCAGCCCCAGCATTTT. The rearrangement uses TRBV30 and TRBJ1-5; D not certain. The germline V and J ends were trimmed by 0 bases and 5 bases, with 8 bases remaining between them. Germline CDR1 reads GTSNPN; CDR2 reads SVGIG (reference sequence). The CDR3 has 13 residues.

This chain uses TRBV5-1 with TRBJ2-3, with 7 positions matching TRBD2. CDR3 size: 17 residues. Germline lookup yields CDR1 SGHRS and CDR2 YFSETQ. V shed 4 bases and J 4 bases; nucleotides not matched to a gene: 15. The CDR3: CASSPLVGASGSDTQYF. For the CDR3, the DNA is TGCGCCAGCAGCCCCCTTGTAGGGGCTAGCGGCTCAGATACGCAGTATTTT.

This chain links TRBV28 with TRBJ2-7; D is undetermined. The length of the CDR3 is 13 residues. Trimming removed 2 bases from V and 7 bases from J, with 12 bases in between. Germline V gene data show CDR1 as MDHEN and CDR2 as SYDVKM. The chain's CDR3 is CASSLGPRLEQYF. The CDR3 DNA reads as TGTGCCAGCAGTTTAGGCCCCCGATTGGAGCAGTACTTC.

The chain recombines TRBV6-5 with TRBJ1-1; D gene uncertain. Per germline, CDR1 MNHEY and CDR2 SVGAGI. This CDR3 is 13 amino acids long. The V and J ends lost 6 bases and 0 bases respectively, with 8 bases between them. The CDR3 sequence is CASSANLNTEAFF. The CDR3, as DNA: TGTGCCAGCAGCGCCAACCTGAACACTGAAGCTTTCTTT.

J is TRBJ2-7 and V is TRBV27, with 9 bases lining up with TRBD1. Germline CDR1 MNHEY, CDR2 SMNVEV (reference sequence). This CDR3 comprises 16 residues. J lost 3 bases, V lost 6 bases, and 12 bases had no gene match. Here the CDR3 reads CASRDSPGQGIYEQYF. The CDR3 nucleotides read TGTGCCAGCAGAGATTCACCGGGACAGGGTATCTACGAGCAGTACTTC.

The genes are TRBV28 and TRBJ1-2; D remains ambiguous. The ends were cut back, 5 bases at V and 1 base at J, with 8 bases in the middle. Germline-derived CDR1 and CDR2 are MDHEN and SYDVKM. CDR3 size: 13 residues. In DNA, the CDR3 is TGTGCCAGCAGTGCTGGCTTTAACTATGGCTACACCTTC. Protein sequence: CASSAGFNYGYTF.

The DNA for the CDR3 is TGTGCCAGCAGCTTAGATCCGGGGAGCTCCTACGAGCAGTACTTC. This encodes CASSLDPGSSYEQYF. The genes are TRBV7-6 and TRBJ2-7; tentatively, D is TRBD2 (5 bases). The CDR3 is made up of 15 amino acids. CDR1 is SGHVS and CDR2 is FNYEAQ in the germline V gene. Trimming shortened V by 1 base and J by 0 bases, and 10 bases separated the two germline ends. Full variable domain (rest looked up from reference TRBV7-6 and TRBJ2-7): GAGVSQSPRYKVTKRGQDVALRCDPISGHVSLYWYRQALGQGPEFLTYFNYEAQQDKSGLPNDRFSAERPEGSISTLTIQRTEQRDSAMYRCASSLDPGSSYEQYFGPGTRLTVT.

The gene calls are TRBV4-2 and TRBJ2-7; no firm D call. The germline gives CDR1 LGHNA, CDR2 YNFKEQ. The V gene lost 0 bases and the J gene lost 5 bases, with 20 bases spanning the gap. CDR3 length: 17 residues. The CDR3 is CASSQESHLEEYHEQYF. The CDR3 nucleotides read TGTGCCAGCAGCCAAGAATCTCATCTAGAGGAGTATCACGAGCAGTACTTC.

The chain joins TRBV7-2 to TRBJ2-5; D perhaps matches TRBD2 (5 bases). The CDR3 contains 15 residues. V dropped 1 base and J dropped 5 bases, with 14 bases sitting between them. Germline-derived CDR1 and CDR2 are SGHTA and FQGNSA. The CDR3, as DNA: TGTGCCAGCAGCTTAGTTAGTTCTAGCCTGGAGACCCAGTACTTC. Amino acids: CASSLVSSSLETQYF.